This TCR beta chain stems from a study of T cell repertoires in cytomegalovirus infection. Whole-study context: Used in the study were CMV epitopes, some recently identified and HLA-C-restricted, others well-studied and HLA-B-restricted. Signatures in public TCR beta sequences pointed to both CMV infection and matching HLA type.

In this sample, this clonotype turned up a few times. Its antigen remains unidentified. TCRdb fed the reads into MiXCR, producing one record per CDR3 protein. The table includes around 540,000 distinct CDR3 sequences, around 35% detected once. Study-wide points: The response measured ex vivo was dominated by TCR beta clonotypes (HLA-C-restricted and CMV-specific).

This CDR3 is built from 15 residues. From germline, CDR1 is MNHEY and CDR2 SVGEGT. Trimming pared 7 bases from V and 2 bases from J, leaving 17 bases between. The receptor was derived from a human donor in good health (CMV status not recorded). Some clones in this sample may be carry-over from other donors' samples. The sample was cultured PBMCs, taken from culture after CMV antigen stimulation. This chain joins TRBV6-2 or TRBV6-3 and TRBJ1-1; possible D gene TRBD1, 5 bases. The CDR3 nucleotides are TGTGCCAGCACCTCCCTGGGGCCGGGAAACACTGAAGCTTTCTTT. Its protein is CASTSLGPGNTEAFF.